Listed below are T cell receptor beta chains from one sample, sequenced in a study of shared clonotypes between healthy human individuals. This table comes from immunoSEQ multiplex PCR, and its TCRdb copy is limited to in-frame clones, with some not included. The sample contains about 1.1 million clones, roughly 77% of which appear only once. The source material was memory CD4+ T cells from PBMCs. Receptors were obtained from a man aged 18-30 years in good health. Some clones in this sample may be carry-over from other donors' samples. The CDR3 runs from the conserved cysteine through the conserved F or W. D genes are given only for firm matches. Clone size appears in some rows only: once, few, many, or a class for an expanded clone.

CDR3aa: CASSLAPRSAEAFF
CDR3nt: TGTGCCAGCAGCTTGGCTCCCCGCAGCGCTGAAGCTTTCTTT
v_gene: TRBV5-5
d_gene: -
abundance: -
j_gene: TRBJ1-1

CDR3aa: CASSPGGVSYNEQFF
CDR3nt: TGTGCCAGCAGCCCTGGGGGCGTGTCCTACAATGAGCAGTTCTTC
v_gene: TRBV6-6
d_gene: -
abundance: -
j_gene: TRBJ2-1

CDR3aa: CASSSGMGRGDTQYF
CDR3nt: TGTGCCAGCAGTTCAGGGATGGGGCGTGGGGATACGCAGTATTTT
v_gene: TRBV6-1
d_gene: -
abundance: few
j_gene: TRBJ2-3

CDR3aa: CASSSRTGLETQYF
CDR3nt: TGTGCCAGCAGCAGCAGGACAGGGCTAGAGACCCAGTACTTC
v_gene: TRBV11-1
d_gene: TRBD1
abundance: -
j_gene: TRBJ2-5

CDR3aa: CASSPTDSSYEQYF
CDR3nt: TGTGCCAGTAGTCCCACGGACAGCTCCTACGAGCAGTACTTC
v_gene: TRBV19
d_gene: -
abundance: -
j_gene: TRBJ2-7

CDR3aa: CASSSGEAYGYTF
CDR3nt: TGTGCCAGCAGTTCGGGAGAAGCCTATGGCTACACCTTC
v_gene: TRBV6-6
d_gene: -
abundance: -
j_gene: TRBJ1-2

CDR3aa: CAFPQGADTQYF
CDR3nt: TGTGCCTTTCCACAGGGGGCAGATACGCAGTATTTT
v_gene: TRBV30
d_gene: TRBD1
abundance: -
j_gene: TRBJ2-3

CDR3aa: CASSPRDKHSGANVLTF
CDR3nt: TGTGCCAGCAGTCCCCGGGACAAGCACTCTGGGGCCAACGTCCTGACTTTC
v_gene: TRBV25-1
d_gene: -
abundance: -
j_gene: TRBJ2-6

CDR3aa: CSVLTGMETQYF
CDR3nt: TGCAGCGTTTTGACAGGGATGGAGACCCAGTACTTC
v_gene: TRBV29-1
d_gene: TRBD1
abundance: -
j_gene: TRBJ2-5

CDR3aa: CASRQPSTNEKLFF
CDR3nt: TGTGCCAGCAGACAACCATCAACTAATGAAAAACTGTTTTTT
v_gene: TRBV6-5
d_gene: -
abundance: -
j_gene: TRBJ1-4

CDR3aa: CASSYTGSSYEQYF
CDR3nt: TGTGCCAGCAGCTACACCGGGAGCTCCTACGAGCAGTACTTC
v_gene: TRBV9
d_gene: -
abundance: -
j_gene: TRBJ2-7

CDR3aa: CASRPDNQPQHF
CDR3nt: TGTGCCAGCAGACCGGATAATCAGCCCCAGCATTTT
v_gene: TRBV28
d_gene: -
abundance: few
j_gene: TRBJ1-5

CDR3aa: CATSKQIQETQYF
CDR3nt: TGTGCCACCAGCAAACAGATTCAAGAGACCCAGTACTTC
v_gene: TRBV15
d_gene: -
abundance: -
j_gene: TRBJ2-5

CDR3aa: CASSLAHISEQFF
CDR3nt: TGTGCCAGCAGCTTAGCCCACATCTCTGAGCAGTTCTTC
v_gene: TRBV7-2
d_gene: -
abundance: few
j_gene: TRBJ2-1

CDR3aa: CAIRGPESYNEQFF
CDR3nt: TGCGCCATCAGGGGCCCCGAATCCTACAATGAGCAGTTCTTC
v_gene: TRBV5-1
d_gene: -
abundance: -
j_gene: TRBJ2-1

CDR3aa: CASTEGDIQYF
CDR3nt: TGTGCCAGCACCGAAGGGGACATTCAGTACTTC
v_gene: TRBV28
d_gene: -
abundance: -
j_gene: TRBJ2-4

CDR3aa: CASSLTSGPYEQYF
CDR3nt: TGCGCCAGCAGCTTAACTAGCGGCCCCTACGAGCAGTACTTC
v_gene: TRBV5-1
d_gene: TRBD2
abundance: -
j_gene: TRBJ2-7

CDR3aa: CASSATAYEQYF
CDR3nt: TGTGCCAGCAGTGCCACGGCCTACGAGCAGTACTTC
v_gene: TRBV2
d_gene: -
abundance: few
j_gene: TRBJ2-7

CDR3aa: CASSWISESRGNEQFF
CDR3nt: TGTGCCAGCAGCTGGATCTCAGAGTCTCGCGGGAATGAGCAGTTCTTC
v_gene: TRBV5-8
d_gene: -
abundance: many
j_gene: TRBJ2-1

CDR3aa: CASSPGGAETQYF
CDR3nt: TGTGCCAGCAGCCCTGGAGGAGCGGAGACCCAGTACTTC
v_gene: TRBV28
d_gene: -
abundance: -
j_gene: TRBJ2-5

CDR3aa: CASSTQWANYGYTF
CDR3nt: TGTGCCAGCAGTACTCAGTGGGCTAACTATGGCTACACCTTC
v_gene: TRBV28
d_gene: -
abundance: once
j_gene: TRBJ1-2

CDR3aa: CASSENNGEKLFF
CDR3nt: TGTGCCAGCAGTGAAAACAACGGGGAGAAACTGTTTTTT
v_gene: TRBV25-1
d_gene: -
abundance: -
j_gene: TRBJ1-4

CDR3aa: CASSWGQLNTEAFF
CDR3nt: TGTGCCAGCAGTTGGGGACAGCTCAACACTGAAGCTTTCTTT
v_gene: TRBV6-6
d_gene: TRBD1
abundance: -
j_gene: TRBJ1-1

CDR3aa: CASGSVIGNTIYF
CDR3nt: TGTGCCAGTGGGTCAGTCATTGGAAACACCATATATTTT
v_gene: TRBV19
d_gene: -
abundance: -
j_gene: TRBJ1-3

CDR3aa: CASSQGFGGEGTQYF
CDR3nt: TGCGCCAGCAGCCAAGGCTTCGGCGGGGAAGGGACCCAGTACTTC
v_gene: TRBV4-1
d_gene: -
abundance: few
j_gene: TRBJ2-5

CDR3aa: CARSGTPNTQETQYF
CDR3nt: TGTGCCCGCTCCGGGACTCCAAATACCCAAGAGACCCAGTACTTC
v_gene: TRBV30
d_gene: -
abundance: -
j_gene: TRBJ2-5

CDR3aa: CASSIGVTDTQYF
CDR3nt: TGCGCCAGCAGCATTGGGGTGACAGATACGCAGTATTTT
v_gene: TRBV5-1
d_gene: -
abundance: -
j_gene: TRBJ2-3

CDR3aa: CASRITHGGDTEAFF
CDR3nt: TGCGCCAGCAGGATTACCCACGGAGGGGACACTGAAGCTTTCTTT
v_gene: TRBV10-2
d_gene: -
abundance: -
j_gene: TRBJ1-1

CDR3aa: CSVALDRGAFQFF
CDR3nt: TGCAGCGTTGCCCTCGATAGGGGGGCCTTCCAGTTCTTC
v_gene: TRBV29-1
d_gene: -
abundance: -
j_gene: TRBJ2-1

CDR3aa: CASSTSSRYYNEQFF
CDR3nt: TGTGCCAGCAGCACCTCTAGCAGATACTACAATGAGCAGTTCTTC
v_gene: TRBV5-4
d_gene: -
abundance: -
j_gene: TRBJ2-1

CDR3aa: CASSLGQGWYEQYF
CDR3nt: TGTGCCAGCAGTTTGGGACAGGGGTGGTACGAGCAGTACTTC
v_gene: TRBV28
d_gene: TRBD1
abundance: -
j_gene: TRBJ2-7

CDR3aa: CASSLLARYEQYF
CDR3nt: TGTGCCAGCAGCTTACTTGCCCGATACGAGCAGTACTTC
v_gene: TRBV7-2
d_gene: -
abundance: -
j_gene: TRBJ2-7